This TCR beta chain was recorded in a study of OX40 agonist ivuxolimab in advanced cancers. Repertoires were generated with immunoSEQ multiplex PCR, while TCRdb's copy carries only in-frame clones and drops some. The data contain around 33,000 clones, roughly 90% of them singletons. Material: CD4+ or CD8+ T cells sorted from blood, obtained in a trial of the OX40 agonist ivuxolimab. The clonotype comes from an adult with an advanced solid tumor such as melanoma, head and neck, liver or kidney cancer.

In DNA form, the CDR3 reads TGTGCCACCAGCAGAGTAGGGCTGACAGACGGAAACACCATATATTTT. It yields the protein CATSRVGLTDGNTIYF. This chain links TRBV15 with TRBJ1-3, with a weak D call TRBD1 (5 bases). CDR3 length: 16 residues. In germline, CDR1 is LNHNV, CDR2 YYDKDF (reference sequence). V was shortened by 1 base and J by 4 bases, with 14 bases between the two germline ends. Based on the CDR3 plus reference TRBV15 and TRBJ1-3, the full variable domain is DAMVIQNPRYQVTQFGKPVTLSCSQTLNHNVMYWYQQKSSQAPKLLFHYYDKDFNNEADTPDNFQSRRPNTSFCFLDIRSPGLGDTAMYLCATSRVGLTDGNTIYFGEGSWLTVV.